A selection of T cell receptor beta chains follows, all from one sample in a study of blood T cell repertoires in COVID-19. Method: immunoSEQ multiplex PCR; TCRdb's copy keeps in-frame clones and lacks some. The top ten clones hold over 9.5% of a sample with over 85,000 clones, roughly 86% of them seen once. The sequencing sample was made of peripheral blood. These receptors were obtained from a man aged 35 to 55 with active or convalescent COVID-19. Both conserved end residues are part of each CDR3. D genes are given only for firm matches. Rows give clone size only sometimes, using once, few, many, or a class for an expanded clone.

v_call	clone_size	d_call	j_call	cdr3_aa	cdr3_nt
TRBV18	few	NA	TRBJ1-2	CASSQNNYGYTF	TGTGCCAGCTCTCAGAATAACTATGGCTACACCTTC
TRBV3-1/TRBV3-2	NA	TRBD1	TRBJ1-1	CASSRQGGAEAFF	TGTGCCAGCAGCCGACAGGGGGGAGCTGAAGCTTTCTTT
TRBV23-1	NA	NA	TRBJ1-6	CAPRGNSPLHF	TGCGCCCCACGAGGAAATTCACCCCTCCACTTT
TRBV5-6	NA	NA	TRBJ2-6	CASSPPANRAGANVLTF	TGTGCCAGCAGCCCACCGGCGAACAGGGCTGGGGCCAACGTCCTGACTTTC
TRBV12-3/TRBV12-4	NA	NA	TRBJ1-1	CASSYRSTEAFF	TGTGCCAGCAGTTACAGGTCCACTGAAGCTTTCTTT
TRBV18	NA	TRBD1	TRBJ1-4	CASSPDGQGKLFF	TGTGCCAGCTCACCAGACGGACAGGGAAAACTGTTTTTT
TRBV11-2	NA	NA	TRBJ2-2	CASSGQNTGELFF	TGTGCCAGCAGTGGACAGAACACCGGGGAGCTGTTTTTT
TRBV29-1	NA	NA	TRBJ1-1	CSVSELGSRKPEAFF	TGCAGCGTTTCGGAGTTAGGCAGTCGGAAACCTGAAGCTTTCTTT
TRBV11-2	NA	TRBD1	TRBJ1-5	CASSLTGTQPQHF	TGTGCCAGCAGCCTGACAGGGACTCAGCCCCAGCATTTT
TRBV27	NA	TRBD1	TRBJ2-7	CASSLGQGVNYEQYF	TGTGCCAGCAGTTTAGGACAGGGGGTTAACTACGAGCAGTACTTC
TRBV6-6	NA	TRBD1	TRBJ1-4	CACNEGQGFLYEKLFF	TGTGCCTGCAACGAGGGACAGGGCTTTCTCTATGAAAAACTGTTTTTT
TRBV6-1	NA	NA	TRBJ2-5	CASSVEETRFVETQYF	TGTGCCAGCAGTGTTGAGGAGACTAGATTCGTAGAGACCCAGTACTTC
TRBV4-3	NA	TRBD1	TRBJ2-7	CASSHFRTGDYEQYF	TGCGCCAGCAGCCATTTCAGGACAGGGGACTACGAGCAGTACTTC
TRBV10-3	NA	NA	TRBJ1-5	CAISEPGGNQPQHF	TGTGCCATCAGTGAACCAGGGGGCAATCAGCCCCAGCATTTT
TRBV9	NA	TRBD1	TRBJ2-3	CASSERRTGGTDTQYF	TGTGCCAGCAGCGAACGCCGGACAGGGGGGACAGATACGCAGTATTTT
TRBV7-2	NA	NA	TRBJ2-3	CASSHRQARTDTQYF	TGTGCCAGCAGCCATAGACAGGCACGCACAGATACGCAGTATTTT
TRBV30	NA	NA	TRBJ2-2	CACYAGTNTGELFF	TGTGCCTGCTACGCAGGCACGAACACCGGGGAGCTGTTTTTT
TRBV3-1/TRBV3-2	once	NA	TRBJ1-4	CASSLGGSNEKLFF	TGTGCCAGCAGCCTTGGAGGGTCTAATGAAAAACTGTTTTTT
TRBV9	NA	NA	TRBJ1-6	CASSSSYNSPLHF	TGTGCCAGCTCCAGCTCCTATAATTCACCCCTCCACTTT
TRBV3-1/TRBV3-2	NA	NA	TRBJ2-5	CASSPDSRGGETQYF	TGTGCCAGCAGCCCTGACAGCCGAGGTGGGGAGACCCAGTACTTC
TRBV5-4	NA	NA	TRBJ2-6	CASSTAGRDLSGANVLTF	TGTGCCAGCAGCACGGCGGGACGCGACCTCTCTGGGGCCAACGTCCTGACTTTC
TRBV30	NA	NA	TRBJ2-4	CAWTLGPENIQYF	TGTGCCTGGACCCTGGGCCCGGAAAACATTCAGTACTTC
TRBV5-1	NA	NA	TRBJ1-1	CASSLGTGLGHRGTMNTEAFF	TGCGCCAGCAGCTTGGGAACAGGTTTGGGTCACCGTGGGACTATGAACACTGAAGCTTTCTTT
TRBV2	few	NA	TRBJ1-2	CASSETRGRPLYGYTF	TGTGCCAGCAGTGAAACACGCGGGAGGCCTTTGTATGGCTACACCTTC
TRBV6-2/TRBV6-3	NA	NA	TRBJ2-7	CASSYSAGYEQYF	TGTGCCAGCAGTTACTCAGCCGGGTACGAGCAGTACTTC
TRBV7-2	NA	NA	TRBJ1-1	CASSRQKNTEAFF	TGTGCCAGCAGCCGACAGAAGAACACTGAAGCTTTCTTT
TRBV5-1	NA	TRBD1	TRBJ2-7	CASRHTGAYEQYF	TGCGCCAGCAGACATACAGGGGCCTACGAGCAGTACTTC
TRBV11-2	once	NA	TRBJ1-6	CASSLGLGDSPLHF	TGTGCCAGCAGCCTTGGACTTGGGGATTCACCCCTCCACTTT
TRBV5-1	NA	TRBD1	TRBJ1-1	CASSPTGVKAEAFF	TGCGCCAGCAGCCCGACAGGGGTGAAGGCTGAAGCTTTCTTT
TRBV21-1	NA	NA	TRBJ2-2	CASSKVIASYYNTGELFF	TGTGCCAGCAGCAAAGTTATCGCTAGCTATTATAACACCGGGGAGCTGTTTTTT
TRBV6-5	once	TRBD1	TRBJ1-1	CASSYSGTGANTEAFF	TGTGCCAGCAGTTACTCGGGCACAGGGGCGAACACTGAAGCTTTCTTT
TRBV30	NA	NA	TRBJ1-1	CAWSVSGTEAFF	TGTGCCTGGAGTGTATCCGGGACTGAAGCTTTCTTT
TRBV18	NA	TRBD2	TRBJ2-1	CASSPGTSGINEQFF	TGTGCCAGCTCACCCGGGACTAGCGGAATCAATGAGCAGTTCTTC
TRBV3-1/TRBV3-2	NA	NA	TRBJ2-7	CASSQPPAGVNEQYF	TGTGCCAGCAGCCAGCCCCCAGCGGGTGTAAACGAGCAGTACTTC
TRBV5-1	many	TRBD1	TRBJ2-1	CASSSGTGVNEQFF	TGCGCCAGCAGCTCCGGGACAGGGGTCAATGAGCAGTTCTTC
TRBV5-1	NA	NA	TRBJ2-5	CASSLPTETQYF	TGCGCCAGCAGCTTGCCTACTGAGACCCAGTACTTC
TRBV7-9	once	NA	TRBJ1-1	CASSLALIDVRSTNTEAFF	TGTGCCAGCAGCTTAGCGCTAATAGATGTCAGGTCGACGAACACTGAAGCTTTCTTT
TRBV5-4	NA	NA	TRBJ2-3	CASSLATGGPTDTQYF	TGTGCCAGCAGCTTAGCGACGGGGGGCCCCACAGATACGCAGTATTTT
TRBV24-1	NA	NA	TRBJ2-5	CATSDSKETQYF	TGTGCCACCAGTGATTCAAAAGAGACCCAGTACTTC
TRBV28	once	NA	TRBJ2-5	CASSRGGYQETQYF	TGTGCCAGCAGCCGTGGGGGGTACCAAGAGACCCAGTACTTC
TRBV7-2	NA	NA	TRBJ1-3	CASSFDRGNTIYF	TGTGCCAGCAGCTTCGACAGGGGAAACACCATATATTTT
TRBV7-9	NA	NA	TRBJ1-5	CASGQLSNQPQHF	TGTGCCAGCGGACAGCTTAGCAATCAGCCCCAGCATTTT
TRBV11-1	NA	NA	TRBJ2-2	CASSWGEHTGELFF	TGTGCCAGCAGCTGGGGCGAGCACACCGGGGAGCTGTTTTTT
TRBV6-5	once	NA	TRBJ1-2	CASTLYGFDYTF	TGTGCCAGCACGTTGTACGGTTTTGACTACACCTTC
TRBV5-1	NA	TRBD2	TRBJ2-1	CASGTSGGTYNEQFF	TGCGCCAGCGGAACTAGCGGGGGTACATACAATGAGCAGTTCTTC
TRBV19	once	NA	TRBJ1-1	CASSQGTEGTEAFF	TGTGCCAGTAGTCAAGGGACGGAGGGTACTGAAGCTTTCTTT
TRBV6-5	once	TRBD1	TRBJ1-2	CASSRQGVRGYTF	TGTGCCAGCAGCCGACAGGGCGTGAGAGGCTACACCTTC
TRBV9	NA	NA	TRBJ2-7	CASSSGSQGVSHEQYF	TGTGCCAGCAGCTCCGGGAGTCAGGGGGTTTCCCACGAGCAGTACTTC
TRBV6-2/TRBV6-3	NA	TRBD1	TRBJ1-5	CASSYRTGSTPQHF	TGTGCCAGCAGTTACAGGACAGGGTCAACGCCCCAGCATTTT
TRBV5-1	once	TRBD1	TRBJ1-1	CASSSQTGMNTEAFF	TGCGCCAGCAGCTCCCAGACAGGGATGAACACTGAAGCTTTCTTT
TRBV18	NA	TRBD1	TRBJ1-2	CASSSGQGASSYGYTF	TGTGCCAGCTCATCGGGACAGGGGGCGTCTAGCTATGGCTACACCTTC
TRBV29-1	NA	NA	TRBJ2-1	CSVEPNSYNEQFF	TGCAGCGTTGAGCCCAACTCGTACAATGAGCAGTTCTTC
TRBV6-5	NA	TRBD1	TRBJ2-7	CAGFWRQGTYEQYF	TGTGCCGGATTCTGGAGACAGGGAACCTACGAGCAGTACTTC
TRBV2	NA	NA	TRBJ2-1	CASSSQAGGEQFF	TGTGCCAGCAGTTCTCAAGCGGGCGGTGAGCAGTTCTTC
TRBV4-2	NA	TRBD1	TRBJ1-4	CASSQEVSGGLNEKLFF	TGTGCCAGCAGCCAAGAGGTATCAGGGGGTCTTAATGAAAAACTGTTTTTT
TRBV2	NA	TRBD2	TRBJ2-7	CASSARTGTSGGHSYEQYF	TGTGCCAGCAGTGCTCGGACAGGAACTAGCGGGGGGCACTCCTACGAGCAGTACTTC
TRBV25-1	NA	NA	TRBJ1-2	CASSTDSDYGYTF	TGTGCCAGCAGTACAGACAGCGACTATGGCTACACCTTC
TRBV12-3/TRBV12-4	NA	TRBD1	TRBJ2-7	CASSDRGLEQYF	TGTGCCAGCAGTGACAGGGGGCTTGAGCAGTACTTC
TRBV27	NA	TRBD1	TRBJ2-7	CASSLATGGGTYEQYF	TGTGCCAGCAGTTTAGCTACAGGGGGAGGAACCTACGAGCAGTACTTC